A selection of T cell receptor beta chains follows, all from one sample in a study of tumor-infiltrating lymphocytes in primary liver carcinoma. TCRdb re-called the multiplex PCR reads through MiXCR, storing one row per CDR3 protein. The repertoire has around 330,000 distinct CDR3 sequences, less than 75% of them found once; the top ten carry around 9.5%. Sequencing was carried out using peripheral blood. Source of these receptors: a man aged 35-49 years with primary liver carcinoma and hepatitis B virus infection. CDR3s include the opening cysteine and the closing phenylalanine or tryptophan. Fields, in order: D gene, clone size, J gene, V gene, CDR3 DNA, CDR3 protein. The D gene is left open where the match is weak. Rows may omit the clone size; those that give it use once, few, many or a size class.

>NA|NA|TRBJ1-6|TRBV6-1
TGTGCCAGCAGTGAACTGAAGGATAATTCACACCTCCACTTT
CASSELKDNSHLHF
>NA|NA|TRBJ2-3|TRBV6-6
TGTTCCAGCAGTTACGGGTTGGGGGGCGACCACACAGATACGCAGTATTTT
CSSSYGLGGDHTDTQYF
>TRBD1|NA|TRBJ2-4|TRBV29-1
TGCAGCGGGCCGGGACAGGCTAATTCCCTAGTCAAAAACATTCAGTACTTC
CSGPGQANSLVKNIQYF
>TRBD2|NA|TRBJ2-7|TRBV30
TGTGCCTGGAGTGTAGGACTAGCGGGAGTCTACGAGCAGTACTTC
CAWSVGLAGVYEQYF
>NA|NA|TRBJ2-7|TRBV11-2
TGTGTCAGCAGCCGGACAGAAGCTTACGAGCAGTACTTC
CVSSRTEAYEQYF
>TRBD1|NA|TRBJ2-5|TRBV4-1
TGCGCCAGCAGCCAAACCGGGACAGGGGGGGGGGAGACCCAGTACTTC
CASSQTGTGGGETQYF
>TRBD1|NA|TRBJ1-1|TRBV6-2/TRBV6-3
TGTGCCAGCAGACGCGACAGGGGGCTTGCTGAAGCTTTCTTT
CASRRDRGLAEAFF
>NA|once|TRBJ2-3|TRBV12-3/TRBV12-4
TGTGCCAGCAGTTTCGCGGGGGCCACAGATACGCACTATTTT
CASSFAGATDTHYF
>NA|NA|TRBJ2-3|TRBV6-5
TGTGCCAGCAGTTCCCATCGGGAACTTGTCACAGATACGCAGTATTTT
CASSSHRELVTDTQYF
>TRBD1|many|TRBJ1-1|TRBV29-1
TGCAGCGTCCACTCTCGGGACAGTGTGAACACTGAAGCTTTCTTT
CSVHSRDSVNTEAFF
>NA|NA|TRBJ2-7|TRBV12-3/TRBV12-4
TGTGACAGCAGTTTAGTTGGCGGGATCTACGAGCAGTACTTC
CDSSLVGGIYEQYF
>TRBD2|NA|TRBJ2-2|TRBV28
TGTGCCAGCAGTTTACTTCGGCTAGCGGGGACCACCGGGGAGCTGTTTTTT
CASSLLRLAGTTGELFF
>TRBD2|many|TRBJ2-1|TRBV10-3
TGTGCCATCAGAGGGACTAGCGGGAGTGGTGAGCAGTTCTTC
CAIRGTSGSGEQFF
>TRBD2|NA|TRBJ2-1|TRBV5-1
TGCGCCAACAGCACTTATAGCGGGAGAATTTACAATGAGCAGTTCTTC
CANSTYSGRIYNEQFF
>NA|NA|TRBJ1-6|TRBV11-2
TGTGCCAGCAGCTTAGGGAGTGGCAATAATACACCCCTCCACTTT
CASSLGSGNNTPLHF
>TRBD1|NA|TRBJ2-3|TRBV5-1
TGCGCCAGCAGCCCAACAGGGGGCTCAAGCACAGATACGCAGTATTTT
CASSPTGGSSTDTQYF
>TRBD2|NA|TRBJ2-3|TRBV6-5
TGTGCCAGCAGTCTACTAGCGGGAGGGAGAGATACACAATATTTT
CASSLLAGGRDTQYF
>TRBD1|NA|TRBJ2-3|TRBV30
TGTGCCTGGAGTGTAGGGACAGGGCGGCCAGATACGCAGTATTTT
CAWSVGTGRPDTQYF
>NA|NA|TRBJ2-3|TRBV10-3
TGTGCCATCAGTGAGGAACAGGGACGGGAGACGCAGTATTTC
CAISEEQGRETQYF
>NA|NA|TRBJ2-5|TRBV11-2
NA
CASSLEIVAAGTQHF
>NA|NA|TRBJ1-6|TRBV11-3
TGTGCCAGCAGCTTATTAGGGGCGGAATCACCCCTCCACTTT
CASSLLGAESPLHF
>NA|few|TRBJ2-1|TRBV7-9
TGTGCCAGCAGCTTATTCGATGAGCAGTTCTTC
CASSLFDEQFF
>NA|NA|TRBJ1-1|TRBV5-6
TGTGCCAGCAGCTTGTGTCCCCAGTTTTACACTGAAGCCTTCTTT
CASSLCPQFYTEAFF
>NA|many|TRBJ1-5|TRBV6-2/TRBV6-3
TGTGCCAGCAGTTACTCTGCGGATCAGCCCCAGCATTTT
CASSYSADQPQHF
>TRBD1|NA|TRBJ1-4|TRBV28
TGTGCCAGCAGTTCATGGGGGACAGGGGGCTTGGGAAAACTGTTTTTT
CASSSWGTGGLGKLFF
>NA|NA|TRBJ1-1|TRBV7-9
TGTGTCAGCAGCTCCCGACCGAACACTGAAGCTTTCTTT
CVSSSRPNTEAFF
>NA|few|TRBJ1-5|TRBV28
TGTGCCAGCAGTTTATTCCGGGGTAGTAGCAATCAGCCCCAGCATTTT
CASSLFRGSSNQPQHF
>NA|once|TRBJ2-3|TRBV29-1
TGCAGCGAAACCCGGGGGTCCACGCAGTATTTT
CSETRGSTQYF
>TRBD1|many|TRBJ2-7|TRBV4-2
TGTGCCAGCAGCCAAGATCCCCAGGGGGCTAAGTACGAGCAGTACTTC
CASSQDPQGAKYEQYF
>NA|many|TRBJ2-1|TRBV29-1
TGCAGCGTTGATCAGGGTTACAATGAGCAGTTCTTC
CSVDQGYNEQFF
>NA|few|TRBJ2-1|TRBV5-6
TGTGCCAGCAGCTTGGAACGCCATGAGCAGTTCTTC
CASSLERHEQFF
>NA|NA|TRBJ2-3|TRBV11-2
TGTGCCAGAAGCGCCAGCACAGATACGCAGTATTTT
CARSASTDTQYF
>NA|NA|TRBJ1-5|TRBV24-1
TGTACCACCAGTGAGCGGGACCGAAGCAATCAGCCCCAGCATTTT
CTTSERDRSNQPQHF
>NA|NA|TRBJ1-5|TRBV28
TGTGCCAGCAGTATCACAGGTGTATCTCAGCCCCAGCATTTT
CASSITGVSQPQHF
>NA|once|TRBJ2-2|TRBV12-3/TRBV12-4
TGTGTCAGCAGTTTAAGGGAAGCCGGGGAGCTGTTTTTT
CVSSLREAGELFF